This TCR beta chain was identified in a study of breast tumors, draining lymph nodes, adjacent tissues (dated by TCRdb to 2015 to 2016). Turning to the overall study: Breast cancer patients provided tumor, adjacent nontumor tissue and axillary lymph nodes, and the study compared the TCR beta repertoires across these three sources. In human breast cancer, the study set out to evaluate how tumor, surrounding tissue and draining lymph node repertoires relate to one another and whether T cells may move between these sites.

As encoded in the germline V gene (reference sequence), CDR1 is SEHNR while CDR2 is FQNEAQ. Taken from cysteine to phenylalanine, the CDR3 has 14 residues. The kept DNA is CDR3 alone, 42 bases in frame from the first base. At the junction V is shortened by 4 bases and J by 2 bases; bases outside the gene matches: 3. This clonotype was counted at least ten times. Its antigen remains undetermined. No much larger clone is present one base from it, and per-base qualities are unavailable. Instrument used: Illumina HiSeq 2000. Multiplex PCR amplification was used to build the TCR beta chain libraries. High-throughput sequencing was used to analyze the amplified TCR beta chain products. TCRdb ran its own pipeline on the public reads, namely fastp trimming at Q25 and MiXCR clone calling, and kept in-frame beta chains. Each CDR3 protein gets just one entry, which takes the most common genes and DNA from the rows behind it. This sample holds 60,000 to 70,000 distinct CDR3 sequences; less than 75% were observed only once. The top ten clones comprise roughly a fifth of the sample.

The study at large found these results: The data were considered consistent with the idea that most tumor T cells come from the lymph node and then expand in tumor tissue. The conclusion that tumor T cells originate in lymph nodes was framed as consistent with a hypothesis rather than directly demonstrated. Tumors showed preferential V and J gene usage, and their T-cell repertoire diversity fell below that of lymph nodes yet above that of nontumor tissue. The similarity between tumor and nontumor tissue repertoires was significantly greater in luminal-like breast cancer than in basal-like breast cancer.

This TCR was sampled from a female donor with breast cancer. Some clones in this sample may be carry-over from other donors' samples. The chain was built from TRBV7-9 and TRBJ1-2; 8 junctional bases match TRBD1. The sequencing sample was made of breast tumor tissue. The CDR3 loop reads CASSSWDRNYGYTF. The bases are TGTGCCAGCAGCTCCTGGGACAGGAACTATGGCTACACCTTC.